Below, 29 T cell receptor beta chains from the same sample are listed, as sequenced in a study of T cell repertoires in cytomegalovirus infection. Antigens for these TCRs are unknown. TCRdb re-derived calls from the reads in MiXCR, one entry per CDR3 protein. The sample lists 50,000 to 65,000 distinct CDR3 sequences; roughly 20% were seen once. The sample was CD8+ T cells from cultured PBMCs, taken from culture after CMV antigen stimulation. The receptors derive from a human donor in good health (CMV status not recorded). Some clones in this sample may be carry-over from other donors' samples.

The CDR3 DNA follows: TGTGCCAGCAGCTCTCAGGGTAGCCAAGAGACCCAGTACTTC. As protein: CASSSQGSQETQYF. V usage is TRBV7-9 and J usage is TRBJ2-5, with D tentatively TRBD1 (5 bases). Germline V lookup: CDR1 SEHNR, CDR2 FQNEAQ (reference sequence). The length of the CDR3 is 14 residues. Between the trimmed V and J ends, which lost 4 bases and 1 base, there was a span of 10 bases.

This clonotype was detected only a few times. The CDR3 protein is CASSPEHTDTQYF. DNA for the CDR3: TGTGCCAGCAGCCCCGAACACACAGATACGCAGTATTTT. The V call is TRBV7-9, the J call TRBJ2-3; D unresolved. The CDR3 consists of 13 residues. The germline CDR1 and CDR2 sequences are SEHNR and FQNEAQ (reference sequence). Trimming took off 5 bases at V and 2 bases at J, with 8 bases between the two ends.

Only a few counts were recorded for this clonotype. The rearrangement links TRBV5-6 to TRBJ2-5; no clear D. The CDR3 totals 14 residues. CDR1 SGHDT and CDR2 YYEEEE come from the germline V gene. Trimming took 3 bases from V and 2 from J, leaving 11 bases between them. The CDR3 DNA sequence: TGTGCCAGCAGCTGGTCCACATTTCAAGAGACCCAGTACTTC. It encodes CASSWSTFQETQYF.

V usage is TRBV12-3 or TRBV12-4 and J usage is TRBJ1-6, with D unresolved. The CDR3 consists of 14 residues. V was pared by 5 bases and J by 9 bases, with 14 bases between. CDR3 residues: CASSPALVGSPLHF. CDR3 nucleotides: TGTGCCAGCAGTCCCGCGTTAGTGGGTTCACCCCTCCACTTT.

This clonotype was found many times. The rearrangement links TRBV12-3 or TRBV12-4 to TRBJ2-7, with D tentatively TRBD1 (6 bases). V shed 1 base and J shed 5 bases, with 12 bases lying between them. CDR3 length equals 14 residues. The CDR3, as DNA: TGTGCCAGCAGTTTAGGGCAGGGGTTCGACGAGCAGTACTTC. Translation: CASSLGQGFDEQYF.

The chain links TRBV7-2 to TRBJ2-5; 7 bases are shared with TRBD2. Unmatched junction bases numbered 4, after V lost 6 bases and J lost 0 bases. Germline V gene lookup returns CDR1 SGHTA and CDR2 FQGNSA. The CDR3 is 14 amino acids. In DNA, the CDR3 is TGTGCCAGCAGAGTAAGCGGGAACCAAGAGACCCAGTACTTC. It codes for CASRVSGNQETQYF.

The V gene is TRBV6-6, the J gene TRBJ2-7; no clear D gene. Germline V CDR1 and CDR2: MNHNY, SVGAGI (reference sequence). The CDR3 covers 15 residues. V was cut by 0 bases and J by 2 bases, with 11 bases left in between. In DNA form, the CDR3 reads TGTGCCAGCAGTTACTCGATAACAGCGACCTACGAGCAGTACTTC. Translated: CASSYSITATYEQYF.

The chain recombines TRBV7-2 with TRBJ1-3, with D unresolved. V lost 7 bases and J 4 bases, leaving 17 bases between the germline ends. CDR1 and CDR2 from the germline V gene are SGHTA and FQGNSA. This CDR3 contains 15 residues. The CDR3 protein is CASTRPGIRGNTIYF. The CDR3 region has the DNA TGTGCCAGCACCCGTCCGGGAATTCGAGGAAACACCATATATTTT.

This clonotype has just a few counts. The chain carries TRBV7-8 and TRBJ2-2; 11 bases are shared with TRBD2. J lost 4 bases, V lost 2 bases, and 24 bases had no gene match. Germline CDR1 reads SGHVS; CDR2 reads FQNEAQ. CDR3 length: 23 residues. CDR3 nucleotide sequence: TGTGCCAGCAGCTTAAAAGTCTCGGACGCTCGCGGTGGTAGCGGGGGGGGCACCGGGGAGCTGTTTTTT. This gives the protein CASSLKVSDARGGSGGGTGELFF. The variable domain in full, with the rest retrieved from reference TRBV7-8 and TRBJ2-2, is GAGVSQSPRYKVAKRGQDVALRCDPISGHVSLFWYQQALGQGPEFLTYFQNEAQLDKSGLPSDRFFAERPEGSVSTLKIQRTQQEDSAVYLCASSLKVSDARGGSGGGTGELFFGEGSRLTVL.

The V gene is TRBV7-6, the J gene TRBJ2-7, with D unclear. The CDR3 is made up of 12 amino acids. Between the trimmed V and J ends, which lost 5 bases and 7 bases, there was a span of 12 bases. Germline loops: CDR1 SGHVS, CDR2 FNYEAQ. In DNA, the CDR3 is TGTGCCAGCAGCGCCGACGTGAGAGAGCAGTACTTC. It specifies CASSADVREQYF.

The V and J genes are TRBV7-6 and TRBJ1-3; 9 bases match TRBD1. The CDR3 loop spans 20 amino acids. CDR1 is SGHVS and CDR2 is FNYEAQ in the germline V gene. Trimming cost V 3 bases and J 0 bases; bases outside gene matches: 15. CDR3 sequence: CASSLAPGQGTSLSGNTIYF. The CDR3 nucleotides read TGTGCCAGCAGCTTGGCCCCGGGACAGGGTACTTCCCTCTCTGGAAACACCATATATTTT.

This clonotype has more than one count but fewer than ten. The chain employs TRBV7-6 and TRBJ2-5; D is undetermined. CDR1 is SGHVS and CDR2 is FNYEAQ in the germline V gene. Trimming removed 4 bases from V and 7 bases from J, with 7 bases in between. This CDR3 is 11 amino acids long. CDR3 region: CASSSPGTQYF. The CDR3 DNA is TGTGCCAGCAGCTCGCCGGGGACCCAGTACTTC.

J is TRBJ2-3 and V is TRBV12-3 or TRBV12-4; maybe TRBD1 (6 bases). The V end was cut by 4 bases, the J end by 0 bases, with 17 bases between. The length of the CDR3 is 17 residues. The CDR3 sequence is CASSSYRDTTSTDTQYF. CDR3 in DNA: TGTGCCAGCAGTTCCTACCGGGACACAACTAGCACAGATACGCAGTATTTT.

This clonotype was counted a few times. One end of the junction is discordant with germline, which a read error may explain. CDR3 nucleotides: TGCAGTGCTGGGACTAGCGGCGACTACAGTGAGCAGTTCTTC. Its protein product is CSAGTSGDYSEQFF. The gene calls are TRBV20-1 and TRBJ2-1; 11 bases match TRBD2. The CDR3 has 14 amino acids. Germline loops: CDR1 DFQATT, CDR2 SNEGSKA (reference sequence).

The rearrangement joins TRBV6-5 to TRBJ2-5; no clear D. Per germline, CDR1 MNHEY and CDR2 SVGAGI. Trimming pared 10 bases from V and 4 bases from J, leaving 10 bases between. CDR3 length: 11 residues. The CDR3 DNA sequence: TGTGCCACCGGCCCGGGAGAGACCCAGTACTTC. As protein: CATGPGETQYF.

The gene calls are TRBV27 and TRBJ2-1, with 9 bases aligning to TRBD2. V lost 3 bases, J lost 6 bases, and 6 bases stayed unmatched. Germline CDR1 MNHEY, CDR2 SMNVEV (reference sequence). The length of the CDR3 is 15 residues. This CDR3 is CASSFSPSGINEQFF. The DNA for the CDR3 is TGTGCCAGCAGTTTTAGTCCTAGCGGGATCAATGAGCAGTTCTTC.

This clonotype was seen a few times. This chain connects TRBV6-2 or TRBV6-3 to TRBJ1-5; TRBD1 is a possible D gene (5 bases). Germline V gene lookup returns CDR1 MNHEY and CDR2 SVGEGT. This CDR3 spans 19 amino acids. Trimming stripped 0 bases from V and 4 bases from J, with 22 bases between. In DNA, the CDR3 is TGTGCCAGCAGTTACTCGAGGGGTGACGGAGGTCCATTAAATCAGCCCCAGCATTTT. It yields the protein CASSYSRGDGGPLNQPQHF.

The CDR3 nucleotides read TGCGCCAGCAGCCACTCTCCCGGCCACGAGCAGTACTTC. This encodes CASSHSPGHEQYF. The genes are TRBV4-1 and TRBJ2-7; D gene unclear. Germline V gene sequence: CDR1 MGHRA, CDR2 YSYEKL. The germline V and J ends were trimmed by 3 bases and 5 bases, with 11 bases remaining between them. The CDR3 loop spans 13 amino acids.

This chain connects TRBV7-9 to TRBJ1-1; no clear D. The CDR3 totals 11 residues. Trimming cost V 6 bases and J 9 bases, with 11 bases left between them. Germline values: CDR1 SEHNR, CDR2 FQNEAQ (reference sequence). Here the CDR3 DNA reads TGTGCCAGCAGTCCCGGCACAAAAGCTTTCTTT. Amino acid sequence: CASSPGTKAFF.

A few counts support this clonotype. This chain joins TRBV6-5 and TRBJ2-5; D is uncertain. This CDR3 has 14 amino acids. V was trimmed by 1 base and J by 2 bases, leaving 8 bases between them. The V gene's germline CDR1 is MNHEY and CDR2 SVGAGI. CDR3 in amino acids: CASSYLAEQETQYF. CDR3 DNA: TGTGCCAGCAGTTACTTGGCAGAACAAGAGACCCAGTACTTC.

The V and J genes are TRBV6-2 or TRBV6-3 and TRBJ2-5; D is possibly TRBD1 (5 bases). Germline V gene sequence: CDR1 MNHEY, CDR2 SVGEGT. The CDR3 has 13 residues. V lost 11 bases to trimming and J lost 0 bases, with 13 bases between them. The CDR3 sequence is CARLRGYQETQYF. CDR3 nucleotides: TGTGCCCGTCTAAGGGGATACCAAGAGACCCAGTACTTC.

The genes are TRBV7-1 and TRBJ2-1, with TRBD2 matching 7 bases. TRBV7-1 counts as an open reading frame of uncertain function. The CDR3 is 19 amino acids. After removal of 5 bases from V and 2 bases from J, the junction contained 18 bases not matched to a gene. The chain's CDR3 is CASSRDQGRGEGPYNEQFF. The CDR3 nucleotides read TGTGCCAGCAGCAGGGACCAAGGGCGAGGGGAGGGACCCTACAATGAGCAGTTCTTC.

The table lists this clonotype with a few counts. The V call is TRBV28, the J call TRBJ2-7, with D tentatively TRBD1 (6 bases). Per germline, CDR1 MDHEN and CDR2 SYDVKM. The V gene lost 2 bases and the J gene lost 2 bases, with 7 bases spanning the gap. CDR3 size: 13 residues. CDR3 bases: TGTGCCAGCAGTTTACACAGGGCCTACGAGCAGTACTTC. Translation: CASSLHRAYEQYF. Based on the CDR3 plus reference TRBV28 and TRBJ2-7, the full variable domain is DVKVTQSSRYLVKRTGEKVFLECVQDMDHENMFWYRQDPGLGLRLIYFSYDVKMKEKGDIPEGYSVSREKKERFSLILESASTNQTSMYLCASSLHRAYEQYFGPGTRLTVT.

The chain recombines TRBV9 with TRBJ2-7; maybe TRBD2 (5 bases). Trimming stripped 0 bases from V and 4 bases from J, with 11 bases between. The CDR3 length is 14 residues. Per germline, CDR1 SGDLS and CDR2 YYNGEE. The CDR3 bases are TGTGCCAGCAGCGTAGCTGAGGGATCTTACGAGCAGTACTTC. This codes for CASSVAEGSYEQYF.

The chain couples TRBV29-1 to TRBJ2-2, with D unresolved. The CDR3 contains 13 residues. The V end lost 0 bases, the J end lost 0 bases, and 2 bases lay between the germline ends. CDR1 SQVTM and CDR2 ANQGSEA come from the germline V gene. DNA for the CDR3: TGCAGCGTTGAAGATCCGAACACCGGGGAGCTGTTTTTT. It yields the protein CSVEDPNTGELFF.

The chain recombines TRBV6-5 with TRBJ2-3; maybe TRBD1 (6 bases). Germline V gene sequence: CDR1 MNHEY, CDR2 SVGAGI. This CDR3 has 16 residues. Deletions cut 2 bases from V and 4 bases from J, with 16 bases between. The CDR3, as DNA: TGTGCCAGCAGTTACGGGCAGGGGTTATCGGCAGATACGCAGTATTTT. Its translation: CASSYGQGLSADTQYF.

This clonotype was detected only a few times. The rearrangement uses TRBV6-2 or TRBV6-3 and TRBJ2-2, with 7 bases lining up with TRBD2. Trimming at V came to 5 bases and at J to 2 bases, leaving 8 bases not matched to a gene. Germline CDR1 reads MNHEY; CDR2 reads SVGEGT. The CDR3 contains 16 residues. This CDR3 reads CASSPTGTTNTGELFF. DNA of the CDR3: TGTGCCAGCAGTCCAACCGGGACTACCAACACCGGGGAGCTGTTTTTT.

This clonotype was found a few times. The chain uses TRBV4-3 and TRBJ2-7, with D perhaps TRBD1 or TRBD2 (5 bases each). The V gene's germline CDR1 is LGHNA and CDR2 YSLEER. Trimming cost V 1 base and J 7 bases, with 20 bases left between them. The CDR3 extends over 16 amino acids. The CDR3 loop is CASSQGVRVTSGEQYF. Written as DNA, the CDR3 is TGCGCCAGCAGCCAAGGGGTCAGGGTAACCTCGGGGGAGCAGTACTTC.

The chain joins TRBV7-9 to TRBJ2-1; the match to TRBD2 covers 9 bases. Germline CDR1 reads SEHNR; CDR2 reads FQNEAQ (reference sequence). The CDR3 has 13 residues. After removal of 7 bases from V and 6 bases from J, the junction contained 4 bases not matched to a gene. The CDR3 loop is CASTPRGGNEQFF. CDR3 bases: TGTGCCAGCACCCCGCGGGGGGGCAATGAGCAGTTCTTC.